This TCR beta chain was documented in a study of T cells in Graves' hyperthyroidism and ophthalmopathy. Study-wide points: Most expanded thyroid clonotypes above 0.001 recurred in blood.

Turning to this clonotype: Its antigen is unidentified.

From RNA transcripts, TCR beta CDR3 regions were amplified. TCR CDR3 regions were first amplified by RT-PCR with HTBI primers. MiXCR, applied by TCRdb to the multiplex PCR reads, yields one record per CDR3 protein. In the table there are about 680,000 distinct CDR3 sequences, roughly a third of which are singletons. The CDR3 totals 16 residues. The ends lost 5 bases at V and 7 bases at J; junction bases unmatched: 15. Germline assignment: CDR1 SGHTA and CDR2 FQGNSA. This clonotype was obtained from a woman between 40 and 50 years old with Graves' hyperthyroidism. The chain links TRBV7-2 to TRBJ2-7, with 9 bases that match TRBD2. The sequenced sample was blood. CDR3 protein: CASSLKPAGGPGEQYF. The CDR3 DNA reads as TGTGCCAGCAGCCTCAAACCAGCGGGAGGCCCGGGGGAGCAGTACTTC.